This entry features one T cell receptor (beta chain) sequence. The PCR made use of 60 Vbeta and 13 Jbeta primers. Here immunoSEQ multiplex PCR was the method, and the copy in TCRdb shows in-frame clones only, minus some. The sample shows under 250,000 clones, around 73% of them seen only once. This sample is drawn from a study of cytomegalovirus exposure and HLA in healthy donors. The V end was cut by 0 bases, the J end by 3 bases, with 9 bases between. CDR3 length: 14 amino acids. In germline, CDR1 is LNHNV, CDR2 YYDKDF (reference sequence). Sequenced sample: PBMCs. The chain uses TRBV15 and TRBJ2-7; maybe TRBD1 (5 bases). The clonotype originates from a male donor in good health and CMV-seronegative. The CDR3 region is CATSREDTGYEQYF. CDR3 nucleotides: TGTGCCACCAGCAGAGAGGACACGGGCTACGAGCAGTACTTC. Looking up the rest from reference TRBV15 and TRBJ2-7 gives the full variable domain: DAMVIQNPRYQVTQFGKPVTLSCSQTLNHNVMYWYQQKSSQAPKLLFHYYDKDFNNEADTPDNFQSRRPNTSFCFLDIRSPGLGDTAMYLCATSREDTGYEQYFGPGTRLTVT.